A single sample gave rise to the 26 T cell receptor beta chains below, sequenced in a study of blood T cell repertoires in COVID-19. Assay used: immunoSEQ multiplex PCR; TCRdb lists only in-frame clones, some missing. The sample yields around 300,000 clones, nearly 90% seen once. Material for sequencing was PBMCs or T cells enriched from blood (not recorded which). The receptors come from a woman aged 30 to 39 who had recovered from COVID-19.

This clone was recorded a few times. The chain has TRBV4-3 and TRBJ2-1; TRBD2 matches at 11 bases. Germline V lookup: CDR1 LGHNA, CDR2 YSLEER. Unmatched junction bases numbered 3, after V lost 1 base and J lost 7 bases. This CDR3 is 15 amino acids long. The CDR3 sequence is CASSQGLAGTNEQFF. The DNA for the CDR3 is TGCGCCAGCAGCCAAGGACTAGCGGGGACGAATGAGCAGTTCTTC.

This sequence joins TRBV27 and TRBJ1-2; D gene unclear. Trimming shortened V by 10 bases and J by 4 bases, and 22 bases separated the two germline ends. The CDR3 has 15 residues. Germline values: CDR1 MNHEY, CDR2 SMNVEV (reference sequence). The CDR3 DNA is TGTGCCACTAAGAGGGATCCGGATGGAGGCTATGGCTACACCTTC. It yields the protein CATKRDPDGGYGYTF.

The chain carries TRBV20-1 and TRBJ1-1, with TRBD1 identical over 7 bases. Germline V lookup: CDR1 DFQATT, CDR2 SNEGSKA (reference sequence). Losses at the gene ends were 3 bases for V and 11 bases for J; bases not matched to a gene: 6. The CDR3 consists of 11 residues. CDR3 sequence: CSASPGQVAFF. In DNA form, the CDR3 reads TGCAGTGCTAGTCCCGGACAGGTCGCTTTCTTT.

The gene calls are TRBV7-9 and TRBJ2-7, with 7 positions matching TRBD1. Losses at the gene ends were 5 bases for V and 1 base for J; bases not matched to a gene: 8. The CDR3 is 15 residues long. The germline gives CDR1 SEHNR, CDR2 FQNEAQ (reference sequence). DNA of the CDR3: TGTGCCAGCAGCCCGGCAGGGGGTAGGTCCTACGAGCAGTACTTC. Its protein is CASSPAGGRSYEQYF.

The CDR3 spells CASSRGGVRTGELFF. CDR3 in DNA: TGTGCCAGCAGCCGCGGGGGGGTGAGGACCGGGGAGCTGTTTTTT. The chain uses TRBV7-2 and TRBJ2-2; 9 bases match TRBD2. J lost 5 bases, V lost 5 bases, and 6 bases had no gene match. The CDR3 length is 15 residues. The germline V gene encodes CDR1 SGHTA and CDR2 FQGNSA.

The rearrangement uses TRBV10-3 and TRBJ2-5; perhaps TRBD1 as D (5 bases). CDR1 and CDR2 from the germline V gene are ENHRY and SYGVKD. The CDR3 runs 15 residues. Trimming removed 1 base at V and 4 bases at J, with 13 bases between. The CDR3 spells CAISELGQKPETQYF. CDR3 DNA sequence: TGTGCCATCAGTGAGTTAGGACAAAAGCCAGAGACCCAGTACTTC.

The chain uses TRBV30 and TRBJ1-2; no definite D call. V dropped 0 bases and J dropped 0 bases, with 8 bases sitting between them. The germline V gene encodes CDR1 GTSNPN and CDR2 SVGIG (reference sequence). This CDR3 comprises 14 residues. The CDR3: CAWSVGTANYGYTF. The CDR3 nucleotides read TGTGCCTGGAGTGTGGGTACAGCTAACTATGGCTACACCTTC.

The V gene is TRBV5-8, the J gene TRBJ1-5; a weak D match, TRBD1 (5 bases). Trimming took off 2 bases at V and 2 bases at J, with 11 bases between the two ends. CDR1 and CDR2 (germline): SGHTS, YDEGEE. CDR3 length equals 15 residues. For the CDR3, the DNA is TGTGCCAGCAGCTTCGGGGGTCGGGGCAATCAGCCCCAGCATTTT. As protein: CASSFGGRGNQPQHF.

This clone was detected only once. This chain joins TRBV11-2 and TRBJ1-1; the match to TRBD1 covers 9 bases. This CDR3 spans 16 amino acids. V was pared by 2 bases and J by 6 bases, with 10 bases of the junction left unmatched. Germline values: CDR1 SGHAT, CDR2 FQNNGV. The CDR3 loop is CASSLIRGQGGSEAFF. The CDR3 DNA follows: TGTGCCAGCAGCTTAATCAGGGGACAGGGCGGATCTGAAGCTTTCTTT.

J is TRBJ1-6 and V is TRBV25-1; a weak D match, TRBD1 (5 bases). This CDR3 has 14 amino acids. Looked up from germline, CDR1 is MGHDK and CDR2 is SYGVNS. Trimming removed 3 bases at V and 14 bases at J, with 17 bases between. CDR3 amino acids: CASSDPRDFVSLHF. CDR3 coding DNA: TGTGCCAGCAGTGATCCCAGGGACTTTGTGTCCCTCCACTTT.

This sequence joins TRBV9 and TRBJ2-1; 7 nucleotides agree with TRBD2. With 0 bases clipped from V and 16 bases from J, the junction kept 10 bases outside the gene matches. Looked up from germline, CDR1 is SGDLS and CDR2 is YYNGEE. The CDR3 sequence is 13 residues long. The CDR3 sequence is CASSVGPREKVFF. The CDR3 DNA is TGTGCCAGCAGCGTAGGTCCGCGGGAGAAGGTATTCTTC.

The chain recombines TRBV9 with TRBJ1-2; D is ambiguous. CDR1 and CDR2 from the germline V gene are SGDLS and YYNGEE. The CDR3 is 12 amino acids. V gave up 7 bases and J gave up 4 bases, with 11 bases separating them. Here the CDR3 reads CASGPTFYGYTF. CDR3 nucleotides: TGTGCCAGCGGCCCCACGTTCTATGGCTACACCTTC.

The chain couples TRBV5-1 to TRBJ2-2; possible D gene TRBD1, 6 bases. Germline CDR1 reads SGHRS; CDR2 reads YFSETQ. The V end was cut by 5 bases, the J end by 4 bases, with 24 bases between. CDR3 size: 18 residues. DNA of the CDR3: TGCGCCAGCAGGCAAACACAGGGTAGGATAATATCCACCGGGGAGCTGTTTTTT. This encodes CASRQTQGRIISTGELFF.

The chain is built from TRBV24-1 and TRBJ1-2; D perhaps matches TRBD1 (6 bases). Germline V lookup: CDR1 KGHDR, CDR2 SFDVKD. The length of the CDR3 is 12 residues. V gave up 6 bases and J gave up 6 bases, with 10 bases separating them. CDR3 sequence: CATSSSGDGYTF. CDR3 nucleotides: TGTGCCACCAGTTCCTCAGGGGATGGCTACACCTTC.

In this sample, this clone turned up once. The chain uses TRBV28 and TRBJ2-1, with 8 bases matching TRBD2. Germline V gives CDR1 MDHEN, CDR2 SYDVKM. There are 16 residues in the CDR3. J lost 1 base, V lost 6 bases, and 8 bases had no gene match. The CDR3 region has the DNA TGTGCCAGCAGCCCAATAGCGGGAACATCCTACAATGAGCAGTTCTTC. This translates into CASSPIAGTSYNEQFF. Looking up the rest from reference TRBV28 and TRBJ2-1 gives the full variable domain: DVKVTQSSRYLVKRTGEKVFLECVQDMDHENMFWYRQDPGLGLRLIYFSYDVKMKEKGDIPEGYSVSREKKERFSLILESASTNQTSMYLCASSPIAGTSYNEQFFGPGTRLTVL.

The V and J genes are TRBV9 and TRBJ2-2, with 9 nucleotides matching TRBD2. The germline gives CDR1 SGDLS, CDR2 YYNGEE. The CDR3 contains 20 residues. The V gene end was trimmed by 3 bases and the J gene end by 3 bases; junction bases not matched to a gene: 18. The CDR3 sequence: CASSARAGVAGVGYTGELFF. The CDR3 DNA sequence: TGTGCCAGCAGCGCAAGAGCGGGGGTAGCGGGGGTGGGGTACACCGGGGAGCTGTTTTTT.

V is TRBV11-2 and J is TRBJ1-5, with D tentatively TRBD1 (6 bases). This CDR3 has 15 amino acids. Germline V gives CDR1 SGHAT, CDR2 FQNNGV. V lost 3 bases to trimming and J lost 1 base, with 10 bases between them. This CDR3 is CASSLDSLSNQPQHF. The CDR3 nucleotides read TGTGCCAGCAGCTTGGACAGCTTGAGCAATCAGCCCCAGCATTTT.

V and J are TRBV7-8 and TRBJ1-5; TRBD1 agrees at 8 bases. The CDR3 runs 18 residues. Unmatched junction bases numbered 8, after V lost 1 base and J lost 0 bases. CDR1 SGHVS and CDR2 FQNEAQ come from the germline V gene. CDR3 protein: CASSLGTGQRYSNQPQHF. CDR3 nucleotide sequence: TGTGCCAGCAGCTTAGGGACAGGGCAGAGGTATAGCAATCAGCCCCAGCATTTT.

The V call is TRBV19, the J call TRBJ2-5; 7 nucleotides agree with TRBD2. The CDR3 length is 14 residues. Germline V gene sequence: CDR1 LNHDA, CDR2 SQIVND (reference sequence). The J segment lost 5 bases and the V segment lost 4 bases, leaving 7 bases of the junction unmatched. CDR3 amino acids: CASSTRTSTETQYF. The CDR3 region has the DNA TGTGCCAGTAGTACCAGGACTAGTACGGAGACCCAGTACTTC.

V usage is TRBV7-9 and J usage is TRBJ1-2; TRBD1 matches at 12 bases. Germline V gene lookup returns CDR1 SEHNR and CDR2 FQNEAQ (reference sequence). Germline trimming cut 6 bases from V and 4 bases from J; bases unmatched to any gene: 6. This CDR3 contains 15 residues. The CDR3 is CASRDPGQGAYGYTF. CDR3 coding DNA: TGTGCCAGCAGGGACCCGGGACAGGGGGCCTATGGCTACACCTTC.

V is TRBV28 and J is TRBJ2-1; 7 positions match TRBD2. CDR1 MDHEN and CDR2 SYDVKM come from the germline V gene. Losses at the gene ends were 8 bases for V and 3 bases for J; bases not matched to a gene: 10. The CDR3 has 15 amino acids. The CDR3 DNA reads as TGTGCCAGCTCCATCGCGGGAGAGAGCTACAATGAGCAGTTCTTC. It codes for CASSIAGESYNEQFF.

The rearrangement joins TRBV28 to TRBJ1-5; the D is unclear. The CDR3 length is 17 residues. Per germline, CDR1 MDHEN and CDR2 SYDVKM. Trimming shortened V by 3 bases and J by 0 bases, and 15 bases separated the two germline ends. The CDR3 protein is CASSFVGGVNSNQPQHF. The CDR3 DNA sequence: TGTGCCAGCAGTTTTGTCGGAGGCGTCAATAGCAATCAGCCCCAGCATTTT.

The chain recombines TRBV7-3 with TRBJ2-5; 10 nucleotides match TRBD2. The germline CDR1 and CDR2 sequences are SGHTA and FQGTGA. This CDR3 is built from 15 residues. The V gene end was trimmed by 5 bases and the J gene end by 0 bases; junction bases not matched to a gene: 3. The CDR3 here is CASSLGTSDQETQYF. The CDR3 DNA reads TGTGCCAGCAGCCTAGGGACTAGCGACCAAGAGACCCAGTACTTC.

The chain joins TRBV7-3 to TRBJ1-2; D may be TRBD1 (5 bases). The CDR3 spans 15 residues. The germline V gene has CDR1 SGHTA and CDR2 FQGTGA. V dropped 3 bases and J dropped 2 bases, with 13 bases sitting between them. CDR3 protein: CASSFCRRDNYGYTF. The CDR3 region has the DNA TGTGCCAGCAGCTTCTGCCGGCGGGACAACTATGGCTACACCTTC.

A single count supports this clone. This chain links TRBV5-1 with TRBJ2-1; D uncertain. CDR1 and CDR2 from the germline V gene are SGHRS and YFSETQ. The V and J ends lost 2 bases and 0 bases respectively, with 9 bases between them. CDR3 length equals 15 residues. The CDR3 coding sequence is TGCGCCAGCAGCTTTCAGATCAGCTCCTACAATGAGCAGTTCTTC. This sequence encodes CASSFQISSYNEQFF.

The chain is built from TRBV20-1 and TRBJ2-1; unclear D gene. In germline, CDR1 is DFQATT, CDR2 SNEGSKA (reference sequence). V lost 5 bases and J lost 8, with 7 bases in between. This CDR3 spans 10 amino acids. In DNA, the CDR3 is TGCAGTGCTGTAAATCATGAGCAGTTCTTC. Its translation is CSAVNHEQFF.